This T cell receptor beta chain was documented in a study of shared clonotypes between healthy human individuals (dated by TCRdb to about 2020). Regarding the research as a whole: The cohort comprised a couple of women and three men aged 18 to 49 years. Per donor, three plates each were used for CD4 naive and CD4 memory, two for CD8 naive, and one for CD8 memory. To estimate repertoire size and how much clonotypes are shared between individuals, the study performed deep sequencing of blood TCR repertoires from roughly five healthy adults. To increase sequencing depth and limit assay-specific biases, TCR repertoire library preparation and sequencing were carried out by different laboratories using diverse techniques. Between about 0.8 and 9 billion PBMCs per donor were obtained by leukapheresis. Beyond this particular receptor, the publication reports: Incomplete sequencing was indicated by rarefaction of sorted-subset datasets, despite the large sequencing depth. Compared with non-shared clonotypes, the clonotypes found in all four sorted-subset donors had higher generation probabilities. Naive subsets generally had larger estimated clonotype richness than memory subsets. Across several donors, about 4.5% of naive CD4, around 3.5% of naive CD8, around 2.1% of memory CD4, and approximately 0.42% of memory CD8 clonotypes were shared. Sampling was limited to blood, and TCR repertoires in tissue likely differ from TCR repertoires in blood. The genetic and exposure-history diversity represented was limited by the small number of donors. Pairwise subsampling led to the expectation that sequencing depth would affect the degree of clonotype sharing among donors.

A remark on this clone: Its antigen is currently not known. Qualities for individual bases were not recorded, and no much larger clone is one base off.

CD8 naive samples consisted of CD45RO-negative cells that were positively selected for CCR7, yielding a CD45RA+CCR7+ population without TemRA cells. Healthy HIV-negative adults with no recently reported acute infections or vaccinations were included as donors. All donors were Caucasian adults living in Nashville, Tennessee, USA. Blood was collected by leukapheresis, and PBMCs were isolated by Ficoll-Histopaque density gradient centrifugation and then cryopreserved in liquid nitrogen vapor phase. Purity and quantity of every magnetically sorted T cell population were checked by analytical flow cytometry. Each sorted fraction had its genomic DNA isolated and then quantified by UV absorbance on a Nanodrop 2000c. Spanning cysteine to phenylalanine, the CDR3 consists of 15 amino acids. Left in the record is the CDR3 DNA by itself, 45 bases read in frame from the first base. Trimming leaves V shorter by 3 bases and J shorter by 4 bases, with the junction holding 9 bases beyond the gene matches. CDR1 and CDR2 are read off the germline V gene as SGDLS and YYNGEE.

Using the deep immunoSEQ assay, multiplex PCR amplified TCR CDR3 regions from genomic DNA. Extracted genomic DNA from each cell subset was spread evenly across all wells of several immunoSEQ 96-well plates, with each plate serving as a replicate. For sorted subsets, about 200 ng genomic DNA, equal to tens of thousands of T cell genomes, was loaded into each replicate PCR. Purified libraries were quantified with a Qubit 3.0 fluorometer, sized on a Bioanalyzer 2100, and re-quantified with the KAPA Library Quantification kit. Every immunoSEQ 96-well plate was sequenced on a separate single-read 150-cycle Illumina NextSeq 550 flow cell. On the authors' methods: Because only junctional sequences without quality scores were contained in the immunoSEQ output, filtering matching that applied to full-length reads could not be performed. To assign V/J genes and CDR3, sequences were annotated using PyIR, a Python wrapper for IgBLAST v1.9, with IMGT germline references. Reads were filtered out if the reads had weak V/J assignments (E-value above 1e-6), no CDR3, stop codons, out-of-frame junctions, or ambiguous translated residues. V3J clonotypes were defined as sequences sharing the same inferred V gene, J gene, and CDR3 amino acid sequence. Percentage overlap between repertoires was calculated by dividing the number of shared unique clonotypes by the size of the smaller repertoire. Richness of each repertoire was evaluated using RTK rarefaction, the Chao1 estimator, and Recon v2.1 estimates of unobserved clonotypes. Generation probabilities were computed with OLGA for all TCRbeta clonotypes obtained by the gDNA method from a few donors. The source is immuneACCESS, and TCRdb retained only in-frame sequences with V and J called. Part of the clones is not carried over; for the studies checked, unresolved V genes explain less than half of this, and the remainder is unexplained. The V and J calls and clone size were taken over from that table, and D and trimming were inferred from the DNA. This sample is represented by more than 2 million clones; less than 95% of them were singletons. The ten largest clones represent about 1.1% of the sample.

The TCR sequence derives from a young man in good health. The receptor chain draws on TRBV9 and TRBJ1-1, with 7 bases aligning to TRBD1. The sample was naive CD8+ T cells sorted from blood. The cell subset or site label corresponds to: CD45RA+CCR7+. The sequenced DNA is TGTGCCAGCAGCGAAGGGACAGTCGGGCCCACTGAAGCTTTCTTT. The translation is CASSEGTVGPTEAFF. Beyond the CDR3, the reference TRBV9 and TRBJ1-1 genes provide the residues; the full variable domain reads: DSGVTQTPKHLITATGQRVTLRCSPRSGDLSVYWYQQSLDQGLQFLIQYYNGEERAKGNILERFSAQQFPDLHSELNLSSLELGDSALYFCASSEGTVGPTEAFFGQGTRLTVV.